This is a list of T cell receptor beta chains from one sample in a study of blood T cells in healthy people across ages. TCRdb redid the calling of the 5' RACE reads with MiXCR, one entry per CDR3 protein. The data show roughly 700,000 distinct CDR3 sequences, around 48% seen once. Sequences were obtained from blood. The source is a woman in her fifties or sixties in good health. CDR3s include the opening cysteine and the closing phenylalanine or tryptophan. A D gene is named only where the DNA matches it firmly. Some rows have no size entry. The others give once, few or many, or a class for an expanded clone.

D | J | V | size | DNA | CDR3
TRBD2 | TRBJ2-3 | TRBV27 | . | TGTGCCAGCAGTCGTAAAGCGGGACTTAGCACAGATACGCAGTATTTT | CASSRKAGLSTDTQYF
. | TRBJ2-1 | TRBV6-2/TRBV6-3 | . | TGTGCCAGCAGTCTCAGGAAGGATGAGCAGTTCTTC | CASSLRKDEQFF
. | TRBJ2-7 | TRBV4-3 | . | TGCGCCAGCAGCCAAGATGCGGGGGCAGGGGGGACCCTAGAGCAGTACTTC | CASSQDAGAGGTLEQYF
. | TRBJ2-5 | TRBV18 | few | TGTGCCAGCTCACCCTCGGAGACCCAGTACTTC | CASSPSETQYF
. | TRBJ1-5 | TRBV20-1 | . | TGCAGTGCTAGCAGGGGAAGCAAGCAGCCCCAGCATTTT | CSASRGSKQPQHF
. | TRBJ2-6 | TRBV12-3/TRBV12-4 | few | TGTGCCAGCAGTCTGACAGGTTGGGTCAACGTCCTGACTTTC | CASSLTGWVNVLTF
. | TRBJ1-1 | TRBV5-1 | . | TGCGCCAGCAGCTTAGGGGGGACGCACACTGAAGCTTTCTTT | CASSLGGTHTEAFF
. | TRBJ1-2 | TRBV28 | . | TGTGCCAGCAGTTCCCCGGGTCGGAATGGCTACACCTTC | CASSSPGRNGYTF
. | TRBJ2-7 | TRBV6-5 | . | TGTGCCAGCAGCCAACCGGAGTTCTACGAGCAGTACTTC | CASSQPEFYEQYF
TRBD1 | TRBJ1-4 | TRBV10-3 | . | TGTGCCATCAGCCGGGACAGGGATGAAAAACTGTTTTTT | CAISRDRDEKLFF
TRBD1 | TRBJ2-7 | TRBV20-1 | . | TGCAGTGCTAGGTACAGGGGGCTAACCTACGAGCAGTACTTC | CSARYRGLTYEQYF
TRBD2 | TRBJ2-7 | TRBV7-8 | few | TGTGCCAGCAGCCACCTCCGGACTAGAAACGAGCAGTACTTC | CASSHLRTRNEQYF
TRBD1 | TRBJ2-4 | TRBV6-5 | . | TGTGCCAGCAGTCGCGGACAGGGGGCATGGGAGCAGTACTTC | CASSRGQGAWEQYF
. | TRBJ2-3 | TRBV5-1 | . | TGCGCCAGCAGGGGCAGGCTTAGCACAGATACGCAGTATTTT | CASRGRLSTDTQYF
. | TRBJ1-1 | TRBV6-5 | many | TGTGCCAGCAGAAGGACAGAAAACACTGAAGCTTTCTTT | CASRRTENTEAFF
. | TRBJ2-5 | TRBV6-2/TRBV6-3 | many | TGTGCCAGCAGTTACTTGGAGACCCAGTACTTC | CASSYLETQYF
. | TRBJ1-1 | TRBV5-1 | . | TGCGCCAGCAGCGTGGGGATGTCGGGGGAGCCTGAAGCTTTCTTT | CASSVGMSGEPEAFF
TRBD1 | TRBJ2-1 | TRBV6-5 | . | TGTGCCAGCAGTGACCGGGACAGGGTTAGCAATGAGCAGTTCTTC | CASSDRDRVSNEQFF
. | TRBJ1-2 | TRBV29-1 | few | TGCAGCGTTGATGGAGGGCTCTATGGCTACACCTTC | CSVDGGLYGYTF
. | TRBJ2-3 | TRBV27 | . | TGTGCCAGCAGCCGCCCTCTCGGAACAGATACGCAGTATTTT | CASSRPLGTDTQYF
. | TRBJ1-4 | TRBV6-5 | . | TGTGCCACTAAGGCTTCGGTGGAAAAACTGTTTTTT | CATKASVEKLFF
. | TRBJ2-5 | TRBV2 | few | TGTGCCAGCAGTGATCGAGGATATGCGACGTACTTC | CASSDRGYATYF
. | TRBJ1-2 | TRBV7-2 | . | TGTGCCAGCAGCTTAAATGGGGCCACCTATGGCTACACCTTC | CASSLNGATYGYTF
. | TRBJ1-1 | TRBV5-6 | . | TGTGCCAGCAGCTTGGGAACGCTCTCCGGGGTTACTGAAGCTTTCTTT | CASSLGTLSGVTEAFF
TRBD2 | TRBJ2-1 | TRBV5-1 | few | TGCGCCAGCAGCTTGGACCCGGCCGGGGGGGAGCAGTTCTTC | CASSLDPAGGEQFF
TRBD1 | TRBJ1-1 | TRBV6-2/TRBV6-3 | . | TGTGCCAGCAGGGACGGGGACAGGGAAGCTTTCTTT | CASRDGDREAFF